This is a list of T cell receptor beta chains from one sample in a study of shared clonotypes between healthy human individuals. Sequencing was performed with immunoSEQ multiplex PCR; in TCRdb, only in-frame clones are kept and a portion is missing. This sample has about 980,000 clones; 70% to 85% occur once, and the top ten carry approximately 1.5%. Sequenced material: memory CD4+ T cells sorted from blood. The source of these receptors is a man aged 18 to 30 in good health. Both conserved end residues are part of each CDR3. Clone size is stated in some rows and not others, as once, few, many or a class when expanded.

clone size: once
J gene: TRBJ2-7
V gene: TRBV9
CDR3 protein: CASSVDPLAAEQYF

clone size: -
J gene: TRBJ2-7
V gene: TRBV10-3
CDR3 protein: CAIGRTEGPEQYF

clone size: -
J gene: TRBJ2-1
V gene: TRBV19
CDR3 protein: CASSIPGDKAYNEQFF

clone size: few
J gene: TRBJ1-2
V gene: TRBV14
CDR3 protein: CASSQDHSGGYGYTF

clone size: -
J gene: TRBJ2-7
V gene: TRBV10-3
CDR3 protein: CAINTSGGAGEQYF

clone size: -
J gene: TRBJ1-1
V gene: TRBV18
CDR3 protein: CASSPLPWVGRNTEAFF

clone size: few
J gene: TRBJ1-5
V gene: TRBV19
CDR3 protein: CASGRGASLTQHF

clone size: few
J gene: TRBJ2-5
V gene: TRBV6-6
CDR3 protein: CASSYSYRGQETQYF

clone size: many
J gene: TRBJ1-6
V gene: TRBV6-1
CDR3 protein: CASSEGAAISSPLHF

clone size: -
J gene: TRBJ2-7
V gene: TRBV5-4
CDR3 protein: CASSFGRESSYEQYF

clone size: few
J gene: TRBJ1-1
V gene: TRBV7-9
CDR3 protein: CASSLAGQNEAFF

clone size: -
J gene: TRBJ1-2
V gene: TRBV25-1
CDR3 protein: CASSAPLGSNYGYTF

clone size: -
J gene: TRBJ2-3
V gene: TRBV18
CDR3 protein: CASSRQGTLGADTQYF

clone size: -
J gene: TRBJ2-1
V gene: TRBV4-1
CDR3 protein: CASSRIGDRKNEQFF

clone size: few
J gene: TRBJ1-4
V gene: TRBV5-1
CDR3 protein: CASSLGQGLYGEKLFF

clone size: once
J gene: TRBJ2-3
V gene: TRBV6-5
CDR3 protein: CASTRRDREDTQYF

clone size: -
J gene: TRBJ2-7
V gene: TRBV19
CDR3 protein: CAITRDSSYEQYF

clone size: -
J gene: TRBJ2-7
V gene: TRBV2
CDR3 protein: CASKGLANWNEQYF

clone size: -
J gene: TRBJ1-1
V gene: TRBV6-1
CDR3 protein: CASTAGNTEAFF

clone size: -
J gene: TRBJ1-1
V gene: TRBV5-1
CDR3 protein: CASSLTGQGLLNTEAFF

clone size: -
J gene: TRBJ1-5
V gene: TRBV7-2
CDR3 protein: CASSLGMGRNQPQHF

clone size: -
J gene: TRBJ2-7
V gene: TRBV18
CDR3 protein: CASSRDSSYEQYF

clone size: -
J gene: TRBJ1-6
V gene: TRBV5-1
CDR3 protein: CASRGGENSPLHF

clone size: few
J gene: TRBJ2-1
V gene: TRBV5-1
CDR3 protein: CASSLVLAGEGDEQFF

clone size: -
J gene: TRBJ2-2
V gene: TRBV15
CDR3 protein: CATSRKSVPGELFF

clone size: -
J gene: TRBJ2-1
V gene: TRBV6-1
CDR3 protein: CASSETILKGAYNEQFF

clone size: -
J gene: TRBJ2-2
V gene: TRBV30
CDR3 protein: CAGIAGGRDTGELFF

clone size: -
J gene: TRBJ2-1
V gene: TRBV4-2
CDR3 protein: CASSQDAMSYNEQFF

clone size: few
J gene: TRBJ1-5
V gene: TRBV6-1
CDR3 protein: CASTTGDSYFPQHF

clone size: -
J gene: TRBJ1-2
V gene: TRBV6-1
CDR3 protein: CASTQGEYGYTF

clone size: -
J gene: TRBJ1-1
V gene: TRBV10-3
CDR3 protein: CAISVQGGNTEAFF

clone size: few
J gene: TRBJ2-5
V gene: TRBV30
CDR3 protein: CAWRTGRETQYF

clone size: -
J gene: TRBJ2-2
V gene: TRBV7-2
CDR3 protein: CASSLALPGAGELFF

clone size: few
J gene: TRBJ2-1
V gene: TRBV4-3
CDR3 protein: CASSQDGTSYNEQFF

clone size: -
J gene: TRBJ2-3
V gene: TRBV5-1
CDR3 protein: CASSLVNTDTQYF

clone size: -
J gene: TRBJ2-1
V gene: TRBV9
CDR3 protein: CASSPLPDPRGDEQFF

clone size: once
J gene: TRBJ2-7
V gene: TRBV5-6
CDR3 protein: CASSLSQLSYEQYF

clone size: -
J gene: TRBJ1-1
V gene: TRBV7-6
CDR3 protein: CASSLGVAGGREAFF

clone size: once
J gene: TRBJ2-1
V gene: TRBV2
CDR3 protein: CASRRDQKYNEQFF

clone size: -
J gene: TRBJ2-1
V gene: TRBV12-5
CDR3 protein: CASGLVRSGEQFF

clone size: -
J gene: TRBJ1-2
V gene: TRBV4-1
CDR3 protein: CASSQAKSLYGYTF

clone size: -
J gene: TRBJ1-6
V gene: TRBV9
CDR3 protein: CASSGTSGNSPLHF

clone size: -
J gene: TRBJ2-1
V gene: TRBV7-2
CDR3 protein: CASTYLAGGYNEQFF

clone size: -
J gene: TRBJ1-1
V gene: TRBV6-1
CDR3 protein: CASKIGPGMNTEAFF

clone size: -
J gene: TRBJ2-7
V gene: TRBV5-6
CDR3 protein: CASSFRTLSSYEQYF

clone size: -
J gene: TRBJ2-7
V gene: TRBV6-5
CDR3 protein: CASSPSEGPMAEQYF

clone size: -
J gene: TRBJ1-1
V gene: TRBV18
CDR3 protein: CASSPGRVPSEAFF

clone size: -
J gene: TRBJ2-5
V gene: TRBV4-2
CDR3 protein: CASSQDGGGQPGETQYF

clone size: -
J gene: TRBJ2-2
V gene: TRBV25-1
CDR3 protein: CASSDPGPHTGELFF

clone size: many
J gene: TRBJ1-5
V gene: TRBV6-1
CDR3 protein: CASSEATRQAQHF

clone size: -
J gene: TRBJ2-3
V gene: TRBV6-5
CDR3 protein: CASSYSPGDRTDTQYF

clone size: -
J gene: TRBJ1-2
V gene: TRBV2
CDR3 protein: CASSESATYGYTF

clone size: once
J gene: TRBJ2-4
V gene: TRBV21-1
CDR3 protein: CASSKKGQSLAKNIQYF

clone size: -
J gene: TRBJ2-1
V gene: TRBV27
CDR3 protein: CASSRTSANEQFF

clone size: -
J gene: TRBJ2-5
V gene: TRBV25-1
CDR3 protein: CASSAPGGGETQYF

clone size: -
J gene: TRBJ2-1
V gene: TRBV14
CDR3 protein: CASNDEQFF

clone size: -
J gene: TRBJ2-1
V gene: TRBV5-4
CDR3 protein: CASSADRANEQFF